These 13 T cell receptor beta chains originate from one sample sequenced in a study of blood T cell repertoires in COVID-19. The protocol was immunoSEQ multiplex PCR, while the TCRdb copy is restricted to in-frame clones and leaves out a portion. This table has 21,000 or so clones, roughly 90% appearing once. Material: peripheral blood. These receptors were obtained from a human donor in a cohort sampled during active COVID-19. The donor label of this sample is uncertain.

The gene calls are TRBV14 and TRBJ1-6; D not certain. The V and J ends lost 2 bases and 9 bases respectively, with 17 bases between them. Germline V lookup: CDR1 SGHDN, CDR2 FVKESK. The CDR3 spans 16 residues. In DNA, the CDR3 is TGTGCCAGCAGCCAAAGGGCCCGGGATCGACGTTCACCCCTCCACTTT. Amino acid sequence: CASSQRARDRRSPLHF.

Only a few counts were recorded for this clone. The gene calls are TRBV27 and TRBJ2-7, with 14 bases that match TRBD2. The CDR3 has 16 amino acids. The V and J ends lost 3 bases and 2 bases, in that order; junction bases with no gene match: 3. Germline V gene sequence: CDR1 MNHEY, CDR2 SMNVEV (reference sequence). Written as DNA, the CDR3 is TGTGCCAGCAGTTTGACTAGCGGGGGGGGGCCCTACGAGCAGTACTTC. Amino acids: CASSLTSGGGPYEQYF.

This chain connects TRBV2 to TRBJ1-2; D gene uncertain. Trimming left V 1 base short and J 4 bases short, with 4 bases between. CDR1 and CDR2 from the germline V gene are SNHLY and FYNNEI. This CDR3 contains 12 residues. CDR3 in amino acids: CASSEGSYGYTF. The CDR3 DNA follows: TGTGCCAGCAGTGAAGGCAGCTATGGCTACACCTTC. Based on the CDR3 plus reference TRBV2 and TRBJ1-2, the full variable domain is EPEVTQTPSHQVTQMGQEVILRCVPISNHLYFYWYRQILGQKVEFLVSFYNNEISEKSEIFDDQFSVERPDGSNFTLKIRSTKLEDSAMYFCASSEGSYGYTFGSGTRLTVV.

The chain links TRBV5-1 to TRBJ2-7; tentative D call: TRBD2 (6 bases). The germline gives CDR1 SGHRS, CDR2 YFSETQ. CDR3 length: 14 amino acids. The V end was cut by 5 bases, the J end by 0 bases, with 12 bases between. CDR3 protein: CASRPSGFSYEQYF. The CDR3 DNA is TGCGCCAGCAGGCCCAGCGGGTTCTCCTACGAGCAGTACTTC.

The gene calls are TRBV5-4 and TRBJ2-3; no definite D call. CDR3 length: 14 residues. Germline loops: CDR1 SGHNT, CDR2 YYREEE (reference sequence). V lost 0 bases to trimming and J lost 3 bases, with 8 bases between them. The CDR3 region has the DNA TGTGCCAGCAGCTTGGGTACAGTAACAGATACGCAGTATTTT. It codes for CASSLGTVTDTQYF. The variable domain in full, with the rest retrieved from reference TRBV5-4 and TRBJ2-3, is ETGVTQSPTHLIKTRGQQVTLRCSSQSGHNTVSWYQQALGQGPQFIFQYYREEENGRGNFPPRFSGLQFPNYSSELNVNALELDDSALYLCASSLGTVTDTQYFGPGTRLTVL.

For the CDR3, the DNA is TGTGCCAGCAGGCCGGGACAGGGGGCGTCAGCTTTCTTT. It yields the protein CASRPGQGASAFF. The chain links TRBV2 to TRBJ1-1; 12 bases align to TRBD1. Germline assignment: CDR1 SNHLY and CDR2 FYNNEI. The CDR3 sequence is 13 residues long. The trim removed 6 bases at V and 10 bases at J, leaving 6 bases unmatched. Complete variable domain (other parts from reference TRBV2 and TRBJ1-1): EPEVTQTPSHQVTQMGQEVILRCVPISNHLYFYWYRQILGQKVEFLVSFYNNEISEKSEIFDDQFSVERPDGSNFTLKIRSTKLEDSAMYFCASRPGQGASAFFGQGTRLTVV.

The rearrangement links TRBV2 to TRBJ2-3; 14 nucleotides match TRBD2. Germline CDR1 and CDR2: SNHLY and FYNNEI. V shed 6 bases, J shed 3 bases, and the junction held 8 bases outside the gene matches. The CDR3 length is 17 residues. The CDR3 sequence is CASRTGTSGSGTDTQYF. CDR3 DNA sequence: TGTGCCAGCAGGACCGGGACTAGCGGGAGTGGGACAGATACGCAGTATTTT.

The J gene is TRBJ2-7, the V gene TRBV2, with D maybe TRBD1 (5 bases). CDR1 and CDR2 from the germline V gene are SNHLY and FYNNEI. The CDR3 spans 14 residues. V was pared by 3 bases and J by 4 bases, with 13 bases between. The CDR3 here is CASSDQGVGYEQYF. CDR3 nucleotides: TGTGCCAGCAGTGATCAGGGCGTCGGGTACGAGCAGTACTTC.

This sequence joins TRBV5-1 and TRBJ2-1, with 8 positions matching TRBD1. Germline loops: CDR1 SGHRS, CDR2 YFSETQ. V dropped 0 bases and J dropped 4; count of bases not matched to a gene: 3. This CDR3 region has 15 residues. The chain's CDR3 is CASSLETGGYNEQFF. CDR3 sequence (DNA): TGCGCCAGCAGCTTGGAAACAGGGGGTTACAATGAGCAGTTCTTC.

The J gene is TRBJ2-1, the V gene TRBV2, with TRBD2 identical over 8 bases. V lost 6 bases and J lost 5; bases outside the gene matches: 3. The germline V gene encodes CDR1 SNHLY and CDR2 FYNNEI. The CDR3 spans 13 residues. In DNA form, the CDR3 reads TGTGCCAGCAGCACGACTAGCGACAATGAGCAGTTCTTC. It translates to CASSTTSDNEQFF. Using reference TRBV2 and TRBJ2-1 for the parts outside the CDR3, the full variable domain is EPEVTQTPSHQVTQMGQEVILRCVPISNHLYFYWYRQILGQKVEFLVSFYNNEISEKSEIFDDQFSVERPDGSNFTLKIRSTKLEDSAMYFCASSTTSDNEQFFGPGTRLTVL.

This chain connects TRBV18 to TRBJ2-7; 7 bases fit TRBD1. Germline V gene data show CDR1 as KGHSH and CDR2 as LQKENI. The length of the CDR3 is 16 residues. V shed 5 bases and J 2 bases; nucleotides not matched to a gene: 12. CDR3 loop: CASSTQKTQGAYEQYF. The DNA for the CDR3 is TGTGCCAGCTCAACCCAAAAAACCCAGGGGGCCTACGAGCAGTACTTC.

The chain has TRBV7-6 and TRBJ2-3; 10 nucleotides agree with TRBD2. V was clipped by 2 bases and J by 5 bases; unmatched bases: 10. CDR1 SGHVS and CDR2 FNYEAQ come from the germline V gene. This CDR3 is built from 17 residues. CDR3 loop: CASSLYLAGVTVDTQYF. The CDR3 nucleotides read TGTGCCAGCAGCTTATACCTAGCGGGAGTTACCGTAGATACGCAGTATTTT. The full variable domain, completed using reference TRBV7-6 and TRBJ2-3, is GAGVSQSPRYKVTKRGQDVALRCDPISGHVSLYWYRQALGQGPEFLTYFNYEAQQDKSGLPNDRFSAERPEGSISTLTIQRTEQRDSAMYRCASSLYLAGVTVDTQYFGPGTRLTVL.

The rearrangement uses TRBV7-7 and TRBJ2-3; 13 nucleotides match TRBD2. V lost 5 bases to trimming and J lost 5 bases; unmatched junction nucleotides: 4. Per the germline V gene, CDR1 is SSHAT and CDR2 is FNYEAQ (reference sequence). The CDR3 is 15 amino acids. The CDR3 loop reads CASSPGLAGVDTQYF. The CDR3 coding sequence is TGTGCCAGCAGCCCCGGACTAGCGGGAGTAGATACGCAGTATTTT.